This T cell receptor beta chain was identified in a study of blood T cell repertoires in COVID-19. Study overall: The cDNA or gDNA used as material had been derived from T cells, B-cell-depleted T cells, or PBMCs.

TCRdb's table, derived via immunoSEQ multiplex PCR, lists solely in-frame clones and lacks some. The table lists about 160,000 clones, roughly four fifths of them singletons. The trim removed 4 bases at V and 5 bases at J, leaving 5 bases unmatched. The CDR3 sequence is 15 residues long. Germline-derived CDR1 and CDR2 are SGHAT and FQNNGV. Sequencing was carried out using peripheral blood. V is TRBV11-2 and J is TRBJ1-6; TRBD1 matches at 7 bases. This sequence originates from a human donor with acute or convalescent COVID-19. The donor label of this sample is uncertain. Here the CDR3 DNA reads TGTGCCAGCAGCTCCGGGACAGCAAATAATTCACCCCTCCACTTT. It encodes CASSSGTANNSPLHF. Full variable domain (outside the CDR3, taken from reference TRBV11-2 and TRBJ1-6): EAGVAQSPRYKIIEKRQSVAFWCNPISGHATLYWYQQILGQGPKLLIQFQNNGVVDDSQLPKDRFSAERLKGVDSTLKIQPAKLEDSAVYLCASSSGTANNSPLHFGNGTRLTVT.